The table lists the clone carrying this T cell receptor beta chain with a count of one. Its antigen is still unknown. This sample is drawn from a study of pediatric ulcerative colitis. Study findings and constraints: Blood-rectal clonal overlap within each person was significantly higher in ulcerative colitis patients than controls.

This table comes from immunoSEQ multiplex PCR, and its TCRdb copy is limited to in-frame clones, with some not included. The sample lists roughly 60,000 clones, 80% to 90% occurring once. The junction had 10 bases not matched to a gene; V was cut back by 5 bases and J by 6 bases. The germline V gene has CDR1 MNHEY and CDR2 SMNVEV (reference sequence). The CDR3 covers 14 residues. This clonotype was sampled from a boy younger than 18 who was a control in a study of pediatric ulcerative colitis. The material sequenced was blood. V gene TRBV27 combines with J gene TRBJ2-7; TRBD1 matches at 7 bases. Here the CDR3 reads CASSPRQGIPEQYF. The CDR3 bases are TGTGCCAGCAGTCCACGACAGGGTATCCCCGAGCAGTACTTC.